Below, one T cell receptor beta chain is given with its context. Every patient had relapsed following autologous stem cell transplantation, and cohorts differed in brentuximab vedotin exposure. This entry is derived from a study of PD-1 blockade in classical Hodgkin lymphoma. Trimming took 0 bases from V and 8 from J; bases not matched to a gene: 3. The CDR3 is 13 amino acids. Per germline, CDR1 SGDLS and CDR2 YYNGEE. Method: immunoSEQ multiplex PCR; TCRdb's copy keeps in-frame clones and lacks some. Seen here are about 94,000 clones, roughly 89% observed once, and the top ten hold over 8.5%. Sequencing used peripheral blood mononuclear cells (PBMCs), obtained before the second cycle of nivolumab. The chain employs TRBV9 and TRBJ1-1, with 8 bases fitting TRBD1. The receptor's source is a human donor with classical Hodgkin lymphoma. CDR3 coding DNA: TGTGCCAGCAGCGTAGATTGGACAGGGGAAGCTTTCTTT. Translation: CASSVDWTGEAFF.